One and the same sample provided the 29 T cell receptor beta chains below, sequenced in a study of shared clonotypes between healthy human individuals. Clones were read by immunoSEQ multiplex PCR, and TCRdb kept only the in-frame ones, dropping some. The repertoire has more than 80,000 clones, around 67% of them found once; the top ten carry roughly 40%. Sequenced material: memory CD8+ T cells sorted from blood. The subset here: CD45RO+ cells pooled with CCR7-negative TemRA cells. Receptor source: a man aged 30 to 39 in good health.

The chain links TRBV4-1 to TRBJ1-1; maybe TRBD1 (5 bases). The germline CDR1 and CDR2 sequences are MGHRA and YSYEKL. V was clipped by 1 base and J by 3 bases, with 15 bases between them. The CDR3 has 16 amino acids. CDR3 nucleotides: TGCGCCAGCAGCCAAGCGAGGGGAACAGTGGACACTGAAGCTTTCTTT. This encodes CASSQARGTVDTEAFF.

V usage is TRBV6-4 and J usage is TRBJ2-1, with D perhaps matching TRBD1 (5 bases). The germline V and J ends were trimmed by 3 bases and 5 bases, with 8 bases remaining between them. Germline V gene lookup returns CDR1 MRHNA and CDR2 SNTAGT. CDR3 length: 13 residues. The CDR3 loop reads CASSEDTHNEQFF. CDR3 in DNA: TGTGCCAGCAGTGAGGACACCCACAATGAGCAGTTCTTC.

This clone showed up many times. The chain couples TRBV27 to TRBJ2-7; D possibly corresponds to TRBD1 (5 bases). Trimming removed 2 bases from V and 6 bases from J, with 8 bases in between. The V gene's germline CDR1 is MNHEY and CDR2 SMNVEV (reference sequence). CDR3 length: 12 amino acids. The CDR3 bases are TGTGCCAGCAGTTTACAGGGTTCCGAGCAGTACTTC. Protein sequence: CASSLQGSEQYF.

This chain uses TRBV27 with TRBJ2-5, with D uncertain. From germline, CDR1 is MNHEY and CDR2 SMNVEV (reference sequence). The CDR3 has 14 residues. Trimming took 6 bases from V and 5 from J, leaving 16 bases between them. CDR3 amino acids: CASSLLGVEETQYF. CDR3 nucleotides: TGTGCCAGCAGCCTCCTGGGTGTCGAGGAGACCCAGTACTTC.

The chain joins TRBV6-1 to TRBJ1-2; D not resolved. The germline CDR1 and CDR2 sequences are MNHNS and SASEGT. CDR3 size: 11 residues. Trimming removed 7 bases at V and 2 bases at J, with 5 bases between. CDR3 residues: CASNYNYGYTF. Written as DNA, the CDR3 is TGTGCCAGCAACTACAACTATGGCTACACCTTC.

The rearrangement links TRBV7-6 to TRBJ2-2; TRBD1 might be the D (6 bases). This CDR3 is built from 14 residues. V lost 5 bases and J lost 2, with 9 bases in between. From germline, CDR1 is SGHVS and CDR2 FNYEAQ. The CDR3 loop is CASSRGHNTGELFF. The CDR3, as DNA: TGTGCCAGCAGCCGGGGACATAACACCGGGGAGCTGTTTTTT.

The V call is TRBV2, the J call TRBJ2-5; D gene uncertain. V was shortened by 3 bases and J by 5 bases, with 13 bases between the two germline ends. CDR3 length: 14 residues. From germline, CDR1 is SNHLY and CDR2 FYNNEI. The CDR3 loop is CASSDDGEVETQYF. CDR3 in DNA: TGTGCCAGCAGTGACGACGGTGAGGTGGAGACCCAGTACTTC.

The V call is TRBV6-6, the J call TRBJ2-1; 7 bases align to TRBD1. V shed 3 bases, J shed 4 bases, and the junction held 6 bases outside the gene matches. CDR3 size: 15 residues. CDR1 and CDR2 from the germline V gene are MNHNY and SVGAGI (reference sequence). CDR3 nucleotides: TGTGCCAGCAGTTATTTGACAGGGAAATACAATGAGCAGTTCTTC. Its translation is CASSYLTGKYNEQFF.

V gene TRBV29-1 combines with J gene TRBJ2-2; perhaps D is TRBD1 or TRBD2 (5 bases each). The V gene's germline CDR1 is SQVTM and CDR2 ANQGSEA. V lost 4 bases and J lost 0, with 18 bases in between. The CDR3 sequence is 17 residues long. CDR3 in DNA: TGCAGCGTTGTAGGGAGACCAGACAGAGCGAACACCGGGGAGCTGTTTTTT. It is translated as CSVVGRPDRANTGELFF.

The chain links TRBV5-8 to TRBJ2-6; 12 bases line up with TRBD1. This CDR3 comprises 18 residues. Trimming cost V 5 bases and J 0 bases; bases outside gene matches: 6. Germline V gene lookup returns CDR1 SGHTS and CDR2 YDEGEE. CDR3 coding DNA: TGTGCCAGCAGACCGGGACAGGGGGCCTACTCTGGGGCCAACGTCCTGACTTTC. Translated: CASRPGQGAYSGANVLTF. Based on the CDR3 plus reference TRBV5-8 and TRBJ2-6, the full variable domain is EAGVTQSPTHLIKTRGQQATLRCSPISGHTSVYWYQQALGLGLQFLLWYDEGEERNRGNFPPRFSGRQFPNYSSELNVNALELEDSALYLCASRPGQGAYSGANVLTFGAGSRLTVL.

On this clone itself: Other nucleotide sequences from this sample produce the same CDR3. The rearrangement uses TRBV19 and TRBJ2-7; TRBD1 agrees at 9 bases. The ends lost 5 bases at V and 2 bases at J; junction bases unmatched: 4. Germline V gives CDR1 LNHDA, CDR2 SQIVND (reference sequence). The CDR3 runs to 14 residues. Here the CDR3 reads CASSAGTGPYEQYF. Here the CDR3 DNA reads TGTGCCAGTAGTGCCGGGACAGGGCCCTACGAGCAGTACTTC.

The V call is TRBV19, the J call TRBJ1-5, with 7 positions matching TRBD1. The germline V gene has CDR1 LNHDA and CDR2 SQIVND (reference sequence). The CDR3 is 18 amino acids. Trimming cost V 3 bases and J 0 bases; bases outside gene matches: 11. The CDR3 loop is CASSIRQGTTTSNQPQHF. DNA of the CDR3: TGTGCCAGTAGTATCCGACAGGGAACGACCACTAGCAATCAGCCCCAGCATTTT.

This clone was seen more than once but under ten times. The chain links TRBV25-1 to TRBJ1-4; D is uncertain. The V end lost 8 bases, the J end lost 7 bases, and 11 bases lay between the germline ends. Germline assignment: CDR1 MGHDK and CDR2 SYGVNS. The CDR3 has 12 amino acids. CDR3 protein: CASSYLGEKLFF. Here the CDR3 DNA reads TGTGCCAGCTCTTATTTAGGTGAAAAACTGTTTTTT.

The CDR3 spells CASSLASGATYNEQFF. The CDR3 region has the DNA TGTGCCAGCAGCTTAGCCAGCGGGGCAACCTACAATGAGCAGTTCTTC. This chain joins TRBV7-8 and TRBJ2-1; 7 nucleotides line up with TRBD2. After removal of 0 bases from V and 2 bases from J, the junction contained 4 bases not matched to a gene. CDR3 length: 16 amino acids. Per germline, CDR1 SGHVS and CDR2 FQNEAQ. The whole variable domain, remainder taken from reference TRBV7-8 and TRBJ2-1, is GAGVSQSPRYKVAKRGQDVALRCDPISGHVSLFWYQQALGQGPEFLTYFQNEAQLDKSGLPSDRFFAERPEGSVSTLKIQRTQQEDSAVYLCASSLASGATYNEQFFGPGTRLTVL.

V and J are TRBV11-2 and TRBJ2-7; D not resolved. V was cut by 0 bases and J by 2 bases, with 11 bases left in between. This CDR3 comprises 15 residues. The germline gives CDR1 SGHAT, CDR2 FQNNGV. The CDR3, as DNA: TGTGCCAGCAGCTTAGATCCGACGCCGACCTACGAGCAGTACTTC. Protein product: CASSLDPTPTYEQYF.

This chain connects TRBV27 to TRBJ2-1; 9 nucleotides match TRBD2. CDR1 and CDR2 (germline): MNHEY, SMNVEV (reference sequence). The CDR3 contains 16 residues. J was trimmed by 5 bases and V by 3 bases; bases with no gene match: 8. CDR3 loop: CASSFWSASGDNEQFF. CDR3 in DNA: TGTGCCAGCAGTTTTTGGTCGGCTAGCGGGGACAATGAGCAGTTCTTC.

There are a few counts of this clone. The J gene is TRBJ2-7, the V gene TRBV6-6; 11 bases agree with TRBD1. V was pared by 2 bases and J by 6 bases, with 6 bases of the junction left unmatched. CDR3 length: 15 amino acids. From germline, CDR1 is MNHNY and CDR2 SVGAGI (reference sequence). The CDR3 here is CASSYTGQGAGEQYF. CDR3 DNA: TGTGCCAGCAGTTACACAGGACAGGGGGCCGGCGAGCAGTACTTC.

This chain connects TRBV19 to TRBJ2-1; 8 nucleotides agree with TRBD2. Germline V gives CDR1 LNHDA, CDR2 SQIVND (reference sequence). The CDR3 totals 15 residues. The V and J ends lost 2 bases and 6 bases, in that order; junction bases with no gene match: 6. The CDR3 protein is CASSIWGTSFNEQFF. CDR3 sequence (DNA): TGTGCCAGTAGTATATGGGGGACTAGTTTCAATGAGCAGTTCTTC.

CDR3 loop: CASSVVITGELFF. The CDR3 DNA reads as TGTGCCAGCAGCGTAGTTATCACCGGGGAGCTGTTTTTT. The rearrangement links TRBV9 to TRBJ2-2; D remains ambiguous. Trimming pared 0 bases from V and 4 bases from J, leaving 4 bases between. The CDR3 sequence is 13 residues long. Per germline, CDR1 SGDLS and CDR2 YYNGEE.

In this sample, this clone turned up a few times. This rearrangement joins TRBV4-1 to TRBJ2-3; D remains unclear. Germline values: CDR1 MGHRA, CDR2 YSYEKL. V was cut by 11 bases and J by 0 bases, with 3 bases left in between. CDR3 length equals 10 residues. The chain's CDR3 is CADSTDTQYF. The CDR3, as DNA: TGCGCCGACAGCACAGATACGCAGTATTTT.

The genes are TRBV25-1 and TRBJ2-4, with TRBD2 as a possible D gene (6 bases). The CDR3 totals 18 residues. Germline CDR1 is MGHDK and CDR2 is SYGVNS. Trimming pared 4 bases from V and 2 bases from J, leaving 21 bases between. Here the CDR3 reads CASSGDPGDQNSKNIQYF. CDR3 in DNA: TGTGCCAGCAGTGGGGACCCGGGGGACCAAAATTCCAAAAACATTCAGTACTTC.

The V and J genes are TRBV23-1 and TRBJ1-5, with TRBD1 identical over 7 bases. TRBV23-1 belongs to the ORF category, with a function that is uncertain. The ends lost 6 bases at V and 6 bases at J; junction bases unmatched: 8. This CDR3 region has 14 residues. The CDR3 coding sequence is TGCGCCAGCAGAATTTCAGGGGGTGGTCAGCCCCAGCATTTT. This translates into CASRISGGGQPQHF.

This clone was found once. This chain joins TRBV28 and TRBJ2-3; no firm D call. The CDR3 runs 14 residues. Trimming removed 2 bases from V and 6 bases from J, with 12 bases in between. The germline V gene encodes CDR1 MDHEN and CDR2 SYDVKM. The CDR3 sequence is CASSLIWRRDTQYF. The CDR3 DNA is TGTGCCAGCAGTTTAATCTGGCGTAGGGATACGCAGTATTTT.

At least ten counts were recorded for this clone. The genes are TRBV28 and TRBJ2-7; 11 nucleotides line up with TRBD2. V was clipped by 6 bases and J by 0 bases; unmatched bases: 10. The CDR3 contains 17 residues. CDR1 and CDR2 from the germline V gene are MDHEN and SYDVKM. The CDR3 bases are TGTGCCAGCAGCCTCAACCTAGCGGGAGGTCCCTCCTACGAGCAGTACTTC. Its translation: CASSLNLAGGPSYEQYF.

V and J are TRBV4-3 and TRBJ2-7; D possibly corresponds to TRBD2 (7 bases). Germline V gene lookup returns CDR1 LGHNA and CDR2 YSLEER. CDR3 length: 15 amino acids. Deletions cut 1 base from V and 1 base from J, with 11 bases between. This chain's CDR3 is CASSQGGGVSYEQYF. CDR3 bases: TGCGCCAGCAGCCAAGGGGGGGGCGTGTCCTACGAGCAGTACTTC.

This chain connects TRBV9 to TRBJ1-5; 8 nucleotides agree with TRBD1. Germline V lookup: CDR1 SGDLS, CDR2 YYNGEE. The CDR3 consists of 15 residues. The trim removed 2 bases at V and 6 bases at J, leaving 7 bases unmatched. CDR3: CASSVAAGGFQPQHF. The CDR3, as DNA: TGTGCCAGCAGCGTGGCCGCAGGGGGCTTTCAGCCCCAGCATTTT.

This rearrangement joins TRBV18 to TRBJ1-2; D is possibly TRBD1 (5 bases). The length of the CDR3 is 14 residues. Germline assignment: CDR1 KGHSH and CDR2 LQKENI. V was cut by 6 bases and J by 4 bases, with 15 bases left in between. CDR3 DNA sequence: TGTGCCAGCTCGTCACGGGGCGGCCGCTATGGCTACACCTTC. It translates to CASSSRGGRYGYTF.

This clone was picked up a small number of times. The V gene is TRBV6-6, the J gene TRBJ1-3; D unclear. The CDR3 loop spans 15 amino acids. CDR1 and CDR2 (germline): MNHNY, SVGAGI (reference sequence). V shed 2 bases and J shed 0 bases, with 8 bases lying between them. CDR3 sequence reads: CASSYVRSSGNTIYF. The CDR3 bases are TGTGCCAGCAGTTACGTTCGGAGCTCTGGAAACACCATATATTTT.

In DNA, the CDR3 is TGTGCCAGCTACACTACCTACAATGAGCAGTTCTTC. This translates into CASYTTYNEQFF. The chain combines TRBV6-5 with TRBJ2-1; D remains ambiguous. This CDR3 comprises 12 residues. The V gene lost 8 bases and the J gene lost 2 bases, with 7 bases spanning the gap. Germline V CDR1 and CDR2: MNHEY, SVGAGI.